What follows are 29 T cell receptor beta chains derived from one specimen sequenced in a study of graft-versus-host responses after intestinal transplantation. Their recognized antigens are unknown. The assay was immunoSEQ multiplex PCR, and TCRdb's table has in-frame clones only and misses some. The repertoire holds some 110,000 clones, with roughly 87% as singletons. Source: unstimulated CD4+ T cells sorted from spleen or lymph node cells, taken before intestinal transplant. The receptors come from a human donor who received an intestinal transplant.

The J gene is TRBJ2-5, the V gene TRBV7-6; D unresolved. Germline CDR1 reads SGHVS; CDR2 reads FNYEAQ. This CDR3 spans 15 amino acids. V lost 1 base and J 3 bases, leaving 12 bases between the germline ends. CDR3 sequence: CASSLGLGLKETQYF. CDR3 in DNA: TGTGCCAGCAGCTTAGGATTAGGGCTGAAAGAGACCCAGTACTTC.

The chain's CDR3 is CATSRDSRAGGQSPLHF. CDR3 coding DNA: TGTGCCACCAGCAGAGATAGTAGGGCAGGGGGTCAGTCACCCCTCCACTTT. This chain connects TRBV15 to TRBJ1-6; TRBD1 matches 7 bases. The ends lost 0 bases at V and 10 bases at J; junction bases unmatched: 12. The CDR3 is made up of 17 amino acids. CDR1 is LNHNV and CDR2 is YYDKDF in the germline V gene (reference sequence). Full variable domain (remainder filled in from reference TRBV15 and TRBJ1-6): DAMVIQNPRYQVTQFGKPVTLSCSQTLNHNVMYWYQQKSSQAPKLLFHYYDKDFNNEADTPDNFQSRRPNTSFCFLDIRSPGLGDTAMYLCATSRDSRAGGQSPLHFGNGTRLTVT.

This clone came up a few times. In DNA, the CDR3 is TGCGCCAGCAGCCCGACCGGGAGAAACTATGGCTACACCTTC. This codes for CASSPTGRNYGYTF. The chain employs TRBV4-1 and TRBJ1-2, with D unclear. The CDR3 contains 14 residues. Trimming cost V 4 bases and J 2 bases, with 11 bases left between them. The germline CDR1 and CDR2 sequences are MGHRA and YSYEKL.

The rearrangement links TRBV7-6 to TRBJ2-7; 12 nucleotides agree with TRBD2. The junction had 4 bases not matched to a gene; V was cut back by 5 bases and J by 2 bases. Germline V gene data show CDR1 as SGHVS and CDR2 as FNYEAQ. The CDR3 contains 15 residues. Here the CDR3 reads CASSPLAGGTYEQYF. The CDR3 region has the DNA TGTGCCAGCAGCCCACTAGCGGGAGGAACCTACGAGCAGTACTTC.

The chain carries TRBV28 and TRBJ2-7; possible D gene TRBD2, 6 bases. Germline V gene lookup returns CDR1 MDHEN and CDR2 SYDVKM. The CDR3 is 16 amino acids. Between the trimmed V and J ends, which lost 3 bases and 1 base, there was a span of 16 bases. The CDR3 DNA follows: TGTGCCAGCAGTTTCTCCAGGAGGGACGGGTCCTACGAGCAGTACTTC. It yields the protein CASSFSRRDGSYEQYF.

The chain carries TRBV7-3 and TRBJ2-3, with 16 bases identical to TRBD2. The CDR3 is 17 amino acids. V lost 5 bases and J lost 5; bases outside the gene matches: 7. Germline values: CDR1 SGHTA, CDR2 FQGTGA. CDR3 nucleotides: TGTGCCAGCAGCCCCCCGGGACTAGCGGGGGGGCGAGATACGCAGTATTTT. Its translation is CASSPPGLAGGRDTQYF.

This CDR3 is CASSKTSDGNEQFF. In DNA form, the CDR3 reads TGCGCCAGCAGCAAGACTAGCGACGGCAATGAGCAGTTCTTC. The chain combines TRBV5-1 with TRBJ2-1, with 8 bases matching TRBD2. There are 14 residues in the CDR3. The germline V gene has CDR1 SGHRS and CDR2 YFSETQ. J lost 6 bases, V lost 4 bases, and 6 bases had no gene match.

J is TRBJ2-7 and V is TRBV28; D call uncertain. In germline, CDR1 is MDHEN, CDR2 SYDVKM. Trimming shortened V by 2 bases and J by 4 bases, and 3 bases separated the two germline ends. CDR3 size: 11 residues. The CDR3 DNA follows: TGTGCCAGCAGTTTAACGTACGAGCAGTACTTC. It is translated as CASSLTYEQYF. Using reference TRBV28 and TRBJ2-7 for the parts outside the CDR3, the full variable domain is DVKVTQSSRYLVKRTGEKVFLECVQDMDHENMFWYRQDPGLGLRLIYFSYDVKMKEKGDIPEGYSVSREKKERFSLILESASTNQTSMYLCASSLTYEQYFGPGTRLTVT.

The CDR3 DNA sequence: TGTGCCAGCAGCTTAGAATACGGGGCCCCTGCTGAAGCTTTCTTT. This encodes CASSLEYGAPAEAFF. V is TRBV7-9 and J is TRBJ1-1, with a tentative D call TRBD1 (5 bases). The CDR3 extends over 15 amino acids. V lost 1 base and J lost 6, with 15 bases in between. From germline, CDR1 is SEHNR and CDR2 FQNEAQ (reference sequence).

The chain has TRBV5-1 and TRBJ2-3, with D possibly matching TRBD2 (6 bases). From germline, CDR1 is SGHRS and CDR2 YFSETQ. The CDR3 has 16 residues. The ends were cut back, 4 bases at V and 0 bases at J, with 15 bases in the middle. CDR3 sequence reads: CASSPPGGRSTDTQYF. As DNA, the CDR3 is TGCGCCAGCAGCCCCCCCGGGGGACGTAGCACAGATACGCAGTATTTT. The variable domain in full, with the rest retrieved from reference TRBV5-1 and TRBJ2-3, is KAGVTQTPRYLIKTRGQQVTLSCSPISGHRSVSWYQQTPGQGLQFLFEYFSETQRNKGNFPGRFSGRQFSNSRSEMNVSTLELGDSALYLCASSPPGGRSTDTQYFGPGTRLTVL.

The V gene is TRBV6-1, the J gene TRBJ1-4; TRBD1 might be the D (6 bases). Trimming cost V 5 bases and J 8 bases, with 15 bases left between them. The CDR3 runs 14 residues. Looked up from germline, CDR1 is MNHNS and CDR2 is SASEGT. The CDR3 loop reads CASSLDRKTEKLFF. Here the CDR3 DNA reads TGTGCCAGCAGTCTAGACAGGAAAACCGAAAAACTGTTTTTT.

The rearrangement links TRBV7-9 to TRBJ1-5; a weak D match, TRBD1 (5 bases). The germline gives CDR1 SEHNR, CDR2 FQNEAQ (reference sequence). The length of the CDR3 is 16 residues. Trimming pared 0 bases from V and 0 bases from J, leaving 9 bases between. The CDR3 region is CASSLAGDYSNQPQHF. The CDR3 DNA follows: TGTGCCAGCAGCTTAGCGGGGGATTATAGCAATCAGCCCCAGCATTTT.

This clone occurred once. This chain uses TRBV28 with TRBJ1-5; no clear D. The CDR3 has 16 amino acids. V was cut by 6 bases and J by 2 bases, with 17 bases left in between. Per the germline V gene, CDR1 is MDHEN and CDR2 is SYDVKM. The DNA of the CDR3 is TGTGCCAGCAGCCCCTGGAGGTTTAAGGGCAATCAGCCCCAGCATTTT. Encoded protein: CASSPWRFKGNQPQHF.

The chain combines TRBV5-1 with TRBJ2-2; possibly TRBD2 for D (6 bases). Germline V lookup: CDR1 SGHRS, CDR2 YFSETQ. This CDR3 is built from 15 residues. Trimming pared 2 bases from V and 6 bases from J, leaving 14 bases between. CDR3 DNA sequence: TGCGCCAGCAGCTTCATCCGGGAGAGGCCCGGGGAGCTGTTTTTT. Its protein product is CASSFIRERPGELFF.

The gene calls are TRBV7-2 and TRBJ2-7, with D perhaps TRBD1 (7 bases). Between the trimmed V and J ends, which lost 7 bases and 5 bases, there was a span of 15 bases. Germline assignment: CDR1 SGHTA and CDR2 FQGNSA. The CDR3 totals 13 residues. The CDR3 region is CASTRGVFDEQYF. As DNA, the CDR3 is TGTGCCAGCACCAGGGGGGTCTTCGACGAGCAGTACTTC.

The chain is built from TRBV2 and TRBJ1-2; possibly TRBD1 for D (6 bases). V was cut by 4 bases and J by 7 bases, with 13 bases left in between. CDR1 SNHLY and CDR2 FYNNEI come from the germline V gene. The length of the CDR3 is 13 residues. The CDR3 region has the DNA TGTGCCAGCAGTGGCACAGGGCGCTTTGGCTACACCTTC. Protein product: CASSGTGRFGYTF.

The chain combines TRBV5-4 with TRBJ2-5; D is unresolved. Germline V gene sequence: CDR1 SGHNT, CDR2 YYREEE (reference sequence). Trimming removed 4 bases from V and 2 bases from J, with 9 bases in between. CDR3 size: 13 residues. CDR3 nucleotides: TGTGCCAGCAGCGCCGCTGGGCAAGAGACCCAGTACTTC. Translated: CASSAAGQETQYF.

The J gene is TRBJ2-3, the V gene TRBV9, with 10 positions matching TRBD2. The CDR3 is made up of 16 amino acids. Trimming removed 3 bases from V and 6 bases from J; junction bases left unmatched: 10. Germline loops: CDR1 SGDLS, CDR2 YYNGEE. The CDR3 region is CASSGRERGGFDTQYF. CDR3 nucleotides: TGTGCCAGCAGCGGACGGGAGCGGGGGGGCTTCGATACGCAGTATTTT. The full variable domain, its missing parts supplied by reference TRBV9 and TRBJ2-3, is DSGVTQTPKHLITATGQRVTLRCSPRSGDLSVYWYQQSLDQGLQFLIQYYNGEERAKGNILERFSAQQFPDLHSELNLSSLELGDSALYFCASSGRERGGFDTQYFGPGTRLTVL.

The rearrangement links TRBV4-1 to TRBJ1-2; TRBD1 aligns across 8 bases. The trim removed 2 bases at V and 4 bases at J, leaving 0 bases unmatched. Germline V gene data show CDR1 as MGHRA and CDR2 as YSYEKL. CDR3 size: 13 residues. The CDR3 protein is CASSQTGGYGYTF. The CDR3 bases are TGCGCCAGCAGCCAAACAGGGGGCTATGGCTACACCTTC.

The chain carries TRBV7-9 and TRBJ2-1; D perhaps matches TRBD1 (6 bases). The germline gives CDR1 SEHNR, CDR2 FQNEAQ (reference sequence). The CDR3 length is 12 residues. The germline V and J ends were trimmed by 10 bases and 7 bases, with 14 bases remaining between them. As DNA, the CDR3 is TGTGCCATCAGGGGCTCGTGGAATGAGCAGTTCTTC. Its protein is CAIRGSWNEQFF.

This clone was picked up a small number of times. The chain recombines TRBV4-1 with TRBJ1-2; 10 nucleotides line up with TRBD1. The CDR3 has 17 amino acids. Trimming took 2 bases from V and 1 from J; bases not matched to a gene: 7. CDR1 is MGHRA, CDR2 YSYEKL, per germline. CDR3 in amino acids: CASSQSGWTGGNYGYTF. CDR3 sequence (DNA): TGCGCCAGCAGCCAAAGTGGCTGGACAGGGGGTAACTATGGCTACACCTTC.

V gene TRBV12-5 combines with J gene TRBJ1-5; D is uncertain. In germline, CDR1 is LGHNT, CDR2 FRNRAP. This CDR3 has 16 amino acids. Trimming pared 6 bases from V and 0 bases from J, leaving 15 bases between. Here the CDR3 DNA reads TGTGCTAGTGGGACCCCGACGGATTATAGCAATCAGCCCCAGCATTTT. Its protein product is CASGTPTDYSNQPQHF.

The chain recombines TRBV11-2 with TRBJ2-1; 16 nucleotides match TRBD2. V gave up 4 bases and J gave up 6 bases; unmatched junction bases: 6. Germline V CDR1 and CDR2: SGHAT, FQNNGV. The CDR3 is 17 residues long. The CDR3 DNA reads as TGTGCCAGCAGCTCCGGGACTAGCGGGGGGGCCCGCAATGAGCAGTTCTTC. This gives the protein CASSSGTSGGARNEQFF.

The chain links TRBV5-1 to TRBJ2-5; either TRBD1 or TRBD2 may supply D (6 bases each). Germline V CDR1 and CDR2: SGHRS, YFSETQ. CDR3 length equals 14 residues. Trimming removed 5 bases at V and 5 bases at J, with 16 bases between. CDR3 protein: CASRIQGAGETQYF. The DNA of the CDR3 is TGCGCCAGCAGAATACAGGGTGCGGGGGAGACCCAGTACTTC.

This sequence joins TRBV6-4 and TRBJ1-1, with unresolved D. The V gene's germline CDR1 is MRHNA and CDR2 SNTAGT. CDR3 length: 13 amino acids. Trimming pared 0 bases from V and 2 bases from J, leaving 4 bases between. As DNA, the CDR3 is TGTGCCAGCAGTGACTCGGACAACACTGAAGCTTTCTTT. It yields the protein CASSDSDNTEAFF.

The chain carries TRBV27 and TRBJ2-3; TRBD1 matches 12 bases. Germline lookup yields CDR1 MNHEY and CDR2 SMNVEV (reference sequence). This CDR3 spans 15 amino acids. V was pared by 6 bases and J by 7 bases, with 8 bases of the junction left unmatched. Written as DNA, the CDR3 is TGTGCCAGCAGATCCCCGGGACAGGGGGCATATACGCAGTATTTT. Its protein is CASRSPGQGAYTQYF.

The chain uses TRBV18 and TRBJ2-3, with D maybe TRBD2 (5 bases). Germline lookup yields CDR1 KGHSH and CDR2 LQKENI. Trimming took 6 bases from V and 1 from J, leaving 14 bases between them. The CDR3 contains 15 residues. The CDR3 sequence: CASSDRGRGTDTQYF. The CDR3 DNA follows: TGTGCCAGCTCCGACCGGGGTAGGGGCACAGATACGCAGTATTTT.

The chain recombines TRBV13 with TRBJ1-1; D is unresolved. CDR1 and CDR2 from the germline V gene are PRHDT and FYEKMQ (reference sequence). This CDR3 has 13 residues. V dropped 1 base and J dropped 0 bases, with 3 bases sitting between them. The CDR3 bases are TGTGCCAGCAGCTTAGAGATGAACACTGAAGCTTTCTTT. Protein sequence: CASSLEMNTEAFF.

The chain is built from TRBV2 and TRBJ2-5; tentatively, D is TRBD1 (6 bases). V lost 4 bases and J 2 bases, leaving 8 bases between the germline ends. The CDR3 contains 13 residues. From germline, CDR1 is SNHLY and CDR2 FYNNEI. The CDR3 DNA sequence: TGTGCCAGCAGTGTAGACAGGCAAGAGACCCAGTACTTC. Protein sequence: CASSVDRQETQYF.